Shown below are 14 T cell receptor beta chains from a single sample sequenced in a study of shared clonotypes between healthy human individuals. CD8 cells classed as naive were CD45RO-negative and positively selected for CCR7, excluding terminally differentiated effector memory CD45RA+ cells. Profiled with immunoSEQ multiplex PCR; TCRdb holds only in-frame clones, not every one. Among hundreds of thousands of clones, roughly 98% were seen once, and the ten largest hold approximately 0.33%. The sequencing sample was made of naive CD8+ T cells sorted from blood. The receptors derive from a man younger than 40 in good health.

This sequence joins TRBV19 and TRBJ2-7, with TRBD2 matching 7 bases. V lost 5 bases to trimming and J lost 2 bases; unmatched junction nucleotides: 6. This CDR3 spans 14 amino acids. Germline assignment: CDR1 LNHDA and CDR2 SQIVND (reference sequence). In DNA, the CDR3 is TGTGCCAGTAGTGGCGCGGGAGCACCCTACGAGCAGTACTTC. Translation: CASSGAGAPYEQYF. The full variable domain, with the rest looked up from reference TRBV19 and TRBJ2-7, is DGGITQSPKYLFRKEGQNVTLSCEQNLNHDAMYWYRQDPGQGLRLIYYSQIVNDFQKGDIAEGYSVSREKKESFPLTVTSAQKNPTAFYLCASSGAGAPYEQYFGPGTRLTVT.

This clone appeared once. The DNA is omitted, as the CDR3 cannot be located on it reliably, and the CDR3 follows TCRdb's listing. V is TRBV5-1 and J is TRBJ2-1. The CDR3 sequence runs 13 residues, both termini included. The germline CDR1 and CDR2 sequences are SGHRS and YFSETQ. CDR3 loop: CASSFGSGPEFFF.

The V call is TRBV5-1, the J call TRBJ2-5; D unclear. Trimming stripped 0 bases from V and 5 bases from J, with 14 bases between. CDR3 size: 15 residues. The germline V gene has CDR1 SGHRS and CDR2 YFSETQ. CDR3 amino acids: CASSLDGSGWETQYF. In DNA, the CDR3 is TGCGCCAGCAGCTTGGACGGATCGGGCTGGGAGACCCAGTACTTC. Complete variable domain (other parts from reference TRBV5-1 and TRBJ2-5): KAGVTQTPRYLIKTRGQQVTLSCSPISGHRSVSWYQQTPGQGLQFLFEYFSETQRNKGNFPGRFSGRQFSNSRSEMNVSTLELGDSALYLCASSLDGSGWETQYFGPGTRLLVL.

This clone turned up a few times. V usage is TRBV7-9 and J usage is TRBJ1-5; no firm D call. Germline V gene sequence: CDR1 SEHNR, CDR2 FQNEAQ (reference sequence). This CDR3 is 12 amino acids long. Deletions cut 4 bases from V and 3 bases from J, with 4 bases between. CDR3 region: CASSSANQPQHF. In DNA, the CDR3 is TGTGCCAGCAGCTCAGCCAATCAGCCCCAGCATTTT.

This clone showed up just once. The CDR3 region has the DNA TGTGCCAGCAGTTTCTTAGGGGCGGGGGACCATGAAAAACTGTTTTTT. Its protein is CASSFLGAGDHEKLFF. V gene TRBV27 combines with J gene TRBJ1-4; a weak D match, TRBD1 (5 bases). Deletions cut 3 bases from V and 6 bases from J, with 17 bases between. The CDR3 is 16 amino acids. Germline CDR1 and CDR2: MNHEY and SMNVEV (reference sequence).

This CDR3 is CASSLNSAGDPQETQYF. In nucleotides, the CDR3 is TGTGCCAGCAGCTTAAACTCTGCGGGGGACCCTCAAGAGACCCAGTACTTC. This chain uses TRBV11-2 with TRBJ2-5; 7 bases line up with TRBD2. The J segment lost 2 bases and the V segment lost 2 bases, leaving 11 bases of the junction unmatched. The CDR3 runs to 17 residues. Germline V lookup: CDR1 SGHAT, CDR2 FQNNGV.

This clone was counted a few times. The gene calls are TRBV25-1 and TRBJ2-7; D might be TRBD1 (6 bases). Germline V gene lookup returns CDR1 MGHDK and CDR2 SYGVNS. Deletions cut 8 bases from V and 3 bases from J, with 11 bases between. This CDR3 has 12 residues. For the CDR3, the DNA is TGTGCCAGCGCCAGACAGGACTACGAGCAGTACTTC. This translates into CASARQDYEQYF.

The V gene is TRBV6-5, the J gene TRBJ1-2; no firm D call. The CDR3 sequence is 16 residues long. Germline assignment: CDR1 MNHEY and CDR2 SVGAGI. Trimming left V 0 bases short and J 0 bases short, with 11 bases between. Written as DNA, the CDR3 is TGTGCCAGCAGTTACTCGAACGTGGGAGCTAACTATGGCTACACCTTC. Protein product: CASSYSNVGANYGYTF.

This clone occurred once. The rearrangement links TRBV5-4 to TRBJ2-5; a weak D match, TRBD2 (5 bases). CDR1 is SGHNT, CDR2 YYREEE, per germline (reference sequence). The ends were cut back, 0 bases at V and 9 bases at J, with 12 bases in the middle. The CDR3 runs 13 residues. The CDR3 nucleotides read TGTGCCAGCAGCTTGGAAAGGGAGTTGGCCCAGTACTTC. Residues: CASSLERELAQYF.

Comment on this clone: The identical CDR3 is also encoded by other nucleotide sequences in the sample. This chain joins TRBV6-5 and TRBJ2-2; D unresolved. This CDR3 contains 12 residues. CDR1 and CDR2 from the germline V gene are MNHEY and SVGAGI. The germline V and J ends were trimmed by 1 base and 3 bases, with 0 bases remaining between them. The CDR3 bases are TGTGCCAGCAGTTACTACACCGGGGAGCTGTTTTTT. It translates to CASSYYTGELFF.

V usage is TRBV27 and J usage is TRBJ2-1, with D uncertain. The V gene's germline CDR1 is MNHEY and CDR2 SMNVEV (reference sequence). The CDR3 consists of 14 residues. The germline V and J ends were trimmed by 2 bases and 3 bases, with 8 bases remaining between them. The CDR3 region has the DNA TGTGCCAGCAGTTTAGTCAGGAGCTACAATGAGCAGTTCTTC. Translating gives CASSLVRSYNEQFF.

The chain is built from TRBV30 and TRBJ1-1; TRBD1 is a possible D gene (5 bases). This CDR3 has 14 amino acids. The germline gives CDR1 GTSNPN, CDR2 SVGIG (reference sequence). Trimming cost V 2 bases and J 4 bases, with 14 bases left between them. The CDR3 protein is CAWSMVLGGTEAFF. CDR3 sequence (DNA): TGTGCCTGGAGTATGGTATTGGGGGGCACTGAAGCTTTCTTT.

The rearrangement joins TRBV2 to TRBJ2-5; the D is unclear. The CDR3 totals 13 residues. V lost 4 bases, J lost 5 bases, and 11 bases lay in between. Per the germline V gene, CDR1 is SNHLY and CDR2 is FYNNEI. For the CDR3, the DNA is TGTGCCAGCAGTGCGGAGCCCTCGGAGACCCAGTACTTC. Protein product: CASSAEPSETQYF.

In DNA, the CDR3 is TGCGCCAGCAGCTCTCTGGAGTCGGGACAGGAGTATTACGAGCAGTACTTC. It encodes CASSSLESGQEYYEQYF. The rearrangement uses TRBV5-1 and TRBJ2-7; 8 bases map to TRBD1. V shed 3 bases, J shed 4 bases, and the junction held 15 bases outside the gene matches. There are 17 residues in the CDR3. Germline values: CDR1 SGHRS, CDR2 YFSETQ.